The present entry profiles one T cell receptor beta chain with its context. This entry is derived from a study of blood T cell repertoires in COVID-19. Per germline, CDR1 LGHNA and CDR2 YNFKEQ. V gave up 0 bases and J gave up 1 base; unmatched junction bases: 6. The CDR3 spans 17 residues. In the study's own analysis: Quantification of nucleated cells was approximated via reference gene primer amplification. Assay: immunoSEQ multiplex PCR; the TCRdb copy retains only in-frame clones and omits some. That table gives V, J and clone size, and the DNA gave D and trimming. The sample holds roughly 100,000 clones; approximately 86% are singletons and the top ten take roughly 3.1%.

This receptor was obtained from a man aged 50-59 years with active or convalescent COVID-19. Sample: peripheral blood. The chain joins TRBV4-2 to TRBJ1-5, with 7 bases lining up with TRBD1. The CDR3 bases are TGTGCCAGCAGCCAAGAGTACAGGGGCCCAAGCAATCAGCCCCAGCATTTT. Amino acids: CASSQEYRGPSNQPQHF.